These 7 T cell receptor beta chains share one sample of origin, sequenced in a study of blood T cells in healthy people across ages. Primers used in a second PCR of roughly 6 to 11 cycles were a sample-barcoded 5' primer and a J-beta primer mix. TCRdb called the 5' RACE reads again in MiXCR, with one record for every CDR3 protein. This sample carries some 1 million distinct CDR3 sequences, 45% of them seen once, and the ten largest clones take 15% to 20%. The sample taken for sequencing was blood. These receptors were taken from a woman aged 55-70 years in good health.

This clonotype has only a few counts. This sequence joins TRBV24-1 and TRBJ2-3; TRBD1 agrees at 7 bases. Germline V gives CDR1 KGHDR, CDR2 SFDVKD. The V and J ends lost 10 bases and 0 bases, in that order; junction bases with no gene match: 3. This CDR3 comprises 13 residues. The CDR3 DNA follows: TGTGCCACACGGGACAGTAGCACAGATACGCAGTATTTT. It translates to CATRDSSTDTQYF.

The chain has TRBV7-9 and TRBJ2-1; tentatively, D is TRBD2 (5 bases). With 5 bases removed from V and 6 bases from J, the gap between germline ends came to 20 bases. The CDR3 has 16 amino acids. Germline CDR1 reads SEHNR; CDR2 reads FQNEAQ (reference sequence). The DNA for the CDR3 is TGTGCCAGCAGCAAGGGATGGAGGTCCGCCCGCAATGAGCAGTTCTTC. Protein product: CASSKGWRSARNEQFF.

This clonotype came up a few times. CDR3 sequence reads: CSVEGQGWEQFF. CDR3 nucleotide sequence: TGCAGCGTTGAAGGCCAGGGGTGGGAGCAGTTCTTC. The chain employs TRBV29-1 and TRBJ2-1, with D possibly TRBD1 on 6 matching bases. Germline-derived CDR1 and CDR2 are SQVTM and ANQGSEA. The CDR3 has 12 residues. Trimming shortened V by 1 base and J by 10 bases, and 11 bases separated the two germline ends.

The rearrangement links TRBV3-1 to TRBJ1-2; TRBD1 might be the D (5 bases). The length of the CDR3 is 18 residues. The V gene lost 2 bases and the J gene lost 4 bases, with 23 bases spanning the gap. Germline assignment: CDR1 LGHDT and CDR2 YNNKEL (reference sequence). The CDR3: CASSQRSGEGFIGYGYTF. CDR3 DNA sequence: TGTGCCAGCAGCCAAAGGTCAGGAGAGGGGTTTATCGGCTATGGCTACACCTTC.

This chain links TRBV10-2 with TRBJ2-3; D is unclear. The CDR3 is 12 residues long. The germline V and J ends were trimmed by 8 bases and 6 bases, with 12 bases remaining between them. In germline, CDR1 is WSHSY, CDR2 SAAADI. The DNA for the CDR3 is TGCGCCAGCGCCAAAATTGCGGATACGCAGTATTTT. Amino acids: CASAKIADTQYF.

The CDR3 region has the DNA TGTGCCAGCAGTTTAGGGGGTTCGTACGAACTCGGGCTCTACAATGAGCAGTTCTTC. Protein: CASSLGGSYELGLYNEQFF. The rearrangement joins TRBV12-3 or TRBV12-4 to TRBJ2-1; D remains ambiguous. This CDR3 spans 19 amino acids. With 1 base removed from V and 3 bases from J, the gap between germline ends came to 22 bases.

This clonotype was seen a handful of times. The CDR3 protein is CASSLGWGKDTQYF. The CDR3 coding sequence is TGTGCCAGCAGCTTAGGGTGGGGCAAGGATACGCAGTATTTT. V is TRBV11-2 and J is TRBJ2-3, with D perhaps TRBD1 (5 bases). There are 14 residues in the CDR3. Germline values: CDR1 SGHAT, CDR2 FQNNGV. V gave up 1 base and J gave up 6 bases, with 11 bases separating them.